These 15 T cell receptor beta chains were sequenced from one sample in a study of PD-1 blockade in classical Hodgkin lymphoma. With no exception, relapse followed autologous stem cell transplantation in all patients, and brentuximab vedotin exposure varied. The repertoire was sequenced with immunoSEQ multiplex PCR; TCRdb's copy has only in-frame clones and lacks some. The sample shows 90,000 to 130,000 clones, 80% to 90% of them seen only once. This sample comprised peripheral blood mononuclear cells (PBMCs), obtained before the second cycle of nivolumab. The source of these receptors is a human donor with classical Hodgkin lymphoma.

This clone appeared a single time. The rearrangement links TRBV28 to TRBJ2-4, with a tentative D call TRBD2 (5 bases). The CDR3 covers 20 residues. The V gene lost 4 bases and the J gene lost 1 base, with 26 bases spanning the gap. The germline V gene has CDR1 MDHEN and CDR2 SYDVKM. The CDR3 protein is CASSSTVRTGLLGAKNIQYF. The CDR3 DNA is TGTGCCAGCAGTTCCACCGTTCGGACCGGACTTCTGGGGGCCAAAAACATTCAGTACTTC. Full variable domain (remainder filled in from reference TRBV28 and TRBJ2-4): DVKVTQSSRYLVKRTGEKVFLECVQDMDHENMFWYRQDPGLGLRLIYFSYDVKMKEKGDIPEGYSVSREKKERFSLILESASTNQTSMYLCASSSTVRTGLLGAKNIQYFGAGTRLSVL.

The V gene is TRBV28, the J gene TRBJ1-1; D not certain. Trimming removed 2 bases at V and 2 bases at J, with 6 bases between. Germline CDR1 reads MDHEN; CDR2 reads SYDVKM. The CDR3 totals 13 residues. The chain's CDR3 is CASSLSSNTEAFF. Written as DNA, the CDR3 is TGTGCCAGCAGTTTAAGCAGTAACACTGAAGCTTTCTTT.

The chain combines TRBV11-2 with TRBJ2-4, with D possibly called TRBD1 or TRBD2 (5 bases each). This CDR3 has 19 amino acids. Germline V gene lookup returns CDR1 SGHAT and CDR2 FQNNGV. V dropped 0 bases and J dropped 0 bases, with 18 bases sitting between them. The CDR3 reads CASSLDRGGFSLAKNIQYF. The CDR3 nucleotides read TGTGCCAGCAGCTTAGATCGGGGCGGATTCTCGCTAGCCAAAAACATTCAGTACTTC. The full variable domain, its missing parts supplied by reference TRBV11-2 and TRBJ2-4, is EAGVAQSPRYKIIEKRQSVAFWCNPISGHATLYWYQQILGQGPKLLIQFQNNGVVDDSQLPKDRFSAERLKGVDSTLKIQPAKLEDSAVYLCASSLDRGGFSLAKNIQYFGAGTRLSVL.

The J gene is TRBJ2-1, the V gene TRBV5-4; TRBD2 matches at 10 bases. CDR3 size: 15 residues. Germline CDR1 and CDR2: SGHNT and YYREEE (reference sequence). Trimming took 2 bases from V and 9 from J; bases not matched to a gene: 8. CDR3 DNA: TGTGCCAGCAGCTTCGGGACTAGCGAGGTGGGTGAGCAGTTCTTC. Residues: CASSFGTSEVGEQFF.

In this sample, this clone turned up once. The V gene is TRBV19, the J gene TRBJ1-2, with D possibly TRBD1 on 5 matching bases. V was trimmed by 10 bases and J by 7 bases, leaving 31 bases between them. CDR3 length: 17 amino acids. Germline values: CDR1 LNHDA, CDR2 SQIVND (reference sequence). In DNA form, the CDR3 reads TGTGCCACGGGACCGGGGGACTCGCATTATATTCGAGGTGGCTACACCTTC. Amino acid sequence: CATGPGDSHYIRGGYTF.

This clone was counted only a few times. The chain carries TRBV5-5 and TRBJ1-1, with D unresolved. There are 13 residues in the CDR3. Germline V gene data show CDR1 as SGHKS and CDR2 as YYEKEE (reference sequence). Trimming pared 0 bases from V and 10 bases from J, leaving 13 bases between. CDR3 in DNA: TGTGCCAGCAGCTTGGGGCCGACACAAGGAGCTTTCTTT. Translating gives CASSLGPTQGAFF.

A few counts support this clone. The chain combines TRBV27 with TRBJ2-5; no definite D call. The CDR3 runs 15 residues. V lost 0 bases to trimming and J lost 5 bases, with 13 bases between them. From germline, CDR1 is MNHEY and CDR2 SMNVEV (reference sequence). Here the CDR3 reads CASSLSVTDRETQYF. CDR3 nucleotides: TGTGCCAGCAGTTTATCGGTCACAGACCGGGAGACCCAGTACTTC.

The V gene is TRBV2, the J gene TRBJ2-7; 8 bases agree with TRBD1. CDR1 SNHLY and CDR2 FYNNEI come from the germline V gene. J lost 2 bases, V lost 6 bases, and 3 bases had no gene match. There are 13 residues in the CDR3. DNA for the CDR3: TGTGCCAGCAGCCGACAGGGGCCCTACGAGCAGTACTTC. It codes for CASSRQGPYEQYF.

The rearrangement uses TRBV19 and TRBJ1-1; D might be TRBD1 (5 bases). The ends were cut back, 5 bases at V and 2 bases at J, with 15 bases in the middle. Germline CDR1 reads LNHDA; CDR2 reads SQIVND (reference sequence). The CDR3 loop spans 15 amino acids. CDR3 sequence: CASSGTGQANTEAFF. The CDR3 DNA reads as TGTGCCAGTAGTGGGACGGGCCAGGCCAACACTGAAGCTTTCTTT. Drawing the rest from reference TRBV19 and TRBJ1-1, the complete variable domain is DGGITQSPKYLFRKEGQNVTLSCEQNLNHDAMYWYRQDPGQGLRLIYYSQIVNDFQKGDIAEGYSVSREKKESFPLTVTSAQKNPTAFYLCASSGTGQANTEAFFGQGTRLTVV.

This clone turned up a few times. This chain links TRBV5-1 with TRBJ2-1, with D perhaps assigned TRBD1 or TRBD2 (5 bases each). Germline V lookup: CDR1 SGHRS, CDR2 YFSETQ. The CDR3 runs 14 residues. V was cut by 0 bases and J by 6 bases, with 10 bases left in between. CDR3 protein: CASSLASGTNEQFF. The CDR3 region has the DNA TGCGCCAGCAGCTTGGCCTCGGGGACCAATGAGCAGTTCTTC.

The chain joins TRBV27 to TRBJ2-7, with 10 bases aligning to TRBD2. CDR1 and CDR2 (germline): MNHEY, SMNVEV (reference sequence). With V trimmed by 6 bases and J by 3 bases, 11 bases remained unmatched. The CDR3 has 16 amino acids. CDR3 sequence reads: CASSLAGEGSGYEQYF. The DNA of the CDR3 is TGTGCCAGCAGCCTAGCGGGGGAGGGTTCGGGCTACGAGCAGTACTTC.

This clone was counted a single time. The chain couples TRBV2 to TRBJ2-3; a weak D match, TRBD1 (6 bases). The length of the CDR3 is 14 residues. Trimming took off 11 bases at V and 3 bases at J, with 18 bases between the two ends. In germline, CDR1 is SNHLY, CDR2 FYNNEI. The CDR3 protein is CAGSDRRWTDTQYF. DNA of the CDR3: TGTGCCGGTAGTGACAGGCGTTGGACAGATACGCAGTATTTT.

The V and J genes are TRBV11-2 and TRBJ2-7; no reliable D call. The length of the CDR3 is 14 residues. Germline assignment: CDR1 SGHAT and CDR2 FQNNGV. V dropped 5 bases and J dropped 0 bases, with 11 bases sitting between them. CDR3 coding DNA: TGTGCCAGCAGCCGTGGGGTAAGCTCCTACGAGCAGTACTTC. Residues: CASSRGVSSYEQYF.

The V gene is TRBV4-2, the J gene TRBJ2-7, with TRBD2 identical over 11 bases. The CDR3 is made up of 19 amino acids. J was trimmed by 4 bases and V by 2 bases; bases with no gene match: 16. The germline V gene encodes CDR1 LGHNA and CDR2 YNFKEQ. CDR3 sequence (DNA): TGTGCCAGCAGCCAAAATCCCAGGGCTAGCGGGAGGAGAGGGTACGAGCAGTACTTC. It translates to CASSQNPRASGRRGYEQYF.

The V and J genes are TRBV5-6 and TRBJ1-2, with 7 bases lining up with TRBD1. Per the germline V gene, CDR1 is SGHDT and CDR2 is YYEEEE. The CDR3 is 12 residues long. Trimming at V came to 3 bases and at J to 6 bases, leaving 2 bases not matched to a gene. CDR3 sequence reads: CASSSGQHGYTF. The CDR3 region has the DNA TGTGCCAGCAGCTCGGGACAGCATGGCTACACCTTC.